This T cell receptor beta chain was found in a study of T cell repertoires in cytomegalovirus infection. Notes on the study in general: Cumulated frequencies of public TCR beta families served to identify carriers of CMV plus the relevant HLA.

TCRdb ran MiXCR on the reads and lists one entry per CDR3 protein. This table holds approximately 990,000 distinct CDR3 sequences, approximately 31% found once. CDR1 and CDR2 (germline): KGHDR, SFDVKD. This CDR3 is 15 amino acids long. V dropped 5 bases and J dropped 4; count of bases not matched to a gene: 4. Note on this clonotype: Antigen specificity is unknown.

The sequencing here drew on cultured CD8+ T cells from PBMCs, taken from culture after CMV antigen stimulation. The chain is built from TRBV24-1 and TRBJ2-1, with 10 bases that match TRBD1. The receptor comes from a human donor in good health (CMV status not recorded). Some clones in this sample may be carry-over from other donors' samples. CDR3 sequence (DNA): TGTGCCACCAGTGGGGGGGACAGGGGATACAATGAGCAGTTCTTC. Encoded protein: CATSGGDRGYNEQFF.